Listed below are T cell receptor beta chains from one sample, sequenced in a study of blood T cell repertoires in COVID-19. Measured with immunoSEQ multiplex PCR; TCRdb has only the in-frame clones, and not every one. The data hold roughly 440,000 clones, with 88% observed a single time. The specimen sequenced was peripheral blood. These receptors were taken from a woman aged 45 to 65 with COVID-19, enrolled during active disease. Both conserved end residues are part of each CDR3. Each record gives: clone size, J gene, V gene, D gene, CDR3 protein, CDR3 DNA. D genes are given only for firm matches. The listing skips clone size in some rows; elsewhere it reads once, few, many or a size class.

abundance: -; j_gene: TRBJ1-2; v_gene: TRBV6-5; d_gene: TRBD1; CDR3aa: CASRGDRTLYGYTF; CDR3nt: TGTGCCAGCAGGGGGGACAGGACCCTCTATGGCTACACCTTC
abundance: -; j_gene: TRBJ2-3; v_gene: TRBV3-1/TRBV3-2; d_gene: -; CDR3aa: CASRPGHFSTDTQYF; CDR3nt: TGTGCCAGCAGACCGGGACACTTCAGCACAGATACGCAGTATTTT
abundance: -; j_gene: TRBJ1-2; v_gene: TRBV12-3/TRBV12-4; d_gene: -; CDR3aa: CASSSPYYGYTF; CDR3nt: TGTGCCAGCAGTTCCCCCTACTATGGCTACACCTTC
abundance: -; j_gene: TRBJ2-2; v_gene: TRBV9; d_gene: TRBD1; CDR3aa: CASSVARTGNTGELFF; CDR3nt: TGTGCCAGCAGCGTAGCTCGGACAGGTAACACCGGGGAGCTGTTTTTT
abundance: once; j_gene: TRBJ1-2; v_gene: TRBV6-1; d_gene: -; CDR3aa: CASSEALMGSAGGYTF; CDR3nt: TGTGCCAGCAGTGAAGCGCTCATGGGTTCTGCAGGTGGCTACACCTTC
abundance: -; j_gene: TRBJ1-3; v_gene: TRBV7-9; d_gene: TRBD1; CDR3aa: CASSLSGTGGSAGNTIYF; CDR3nt: TGTGCCAGCAGCTTATCTGGGACAGGGGGTTCGGCTGGAAACACCATATATTTT
abundance: -; j_gene: TRBJ2-2; v_gene: TRBV18; d_gene: TRBD2; CDR3aa: CASSQLSGTTNTGELFF; CDR3nt: TGTGCCAGCTCACAGTTATCCGGGACTACGAACACCGGGGAGCTGTTTTTT
abundance: -; j_gene: TRBJ1-4; v_gene: TRBV19; d_gene: -; CDR3aa: CASTLGRREKLFF; CDR3nt: TGTGCCAGTACCCTGGGGAGGCGCGAAAAACTGTTTTTT
abundance: -; j_gene: TRBJ2-5; v_gene: TRBV19; d_gene: -; CDR3aa: CATRTGETQYF; CDR3nt: TGTGCCACCCGGACTGGGGAGACCCAGTACTTC
abundance: -; j_gene: TRBJ1-1; v_gene: TRBV2; d_gene: -; CDR3aa: CASTSGVNTEAFF; CDR3nt: TGTGCCAGCACTTCAGGGGTGAACACTGAAGCTTTCTTT
abundance: -; j_gene: TRBJ1-1; v_gene: TRBV7-2; d_gene: -; CDR3aa: CASSWWTDGGEAFF; CDR3nt: TGTGCCAGCAGCTGGTGGACTGACGGAGGTGAAGCTTTCTTT
abundance: -; j_gene: TRBJ1-2; v_gene: TRBV3-1/TRBV3-2; d_gene: TRBD1; CDR3aa: CASSLTGTGGGYGYTF; CDR3nt: TGTGCCAGCAGTCTTACCGGGACAGGGGGCGGCTATGGCTACACCTTC
abundance: once; j_gene: TRBJ2-3; v_gene: TRBV11-2; d_gene: TRBD2; CDR3aa: CASSSLAGGNWDTQYF; CDR3nt: TGTGCCAGCAGCTCGTTGGCGGGGGGGAATTGGGATACGCAGTATTTT
abundance: -; j_gene: TRBJ1-2; v_gene: TRBV2; d_gene: -; CDR3aa: CASRSSGFANYGYTF; CDR3nt: TGTGCCAGCAGGAGCTCGGGATTTGCTAACTATGGCTACACCTTC
abundance: -; j_gene: TRBJ2-2; v_gene: TRBV7-3; d_gene: TRBD2; CDR3aa: CASSVAGTSGEGELFF; CDR3nt: TGTGCCAGCAGCGTAGCCGGGACTAGCGGCGAGGGGGAGCTGTTTTTT
abundance: -; j_gene: TRBJ2-2; v_gene: TRBV11-2; d_gene: TRBD2; CDR3aa: CASSSYPTSGGGTGELFF; CDR3nt: TGTGCCAGCAGCTCCTACCCTACTAGCGGGGGCGGGACCGGGGAGCTGTTTTTT
abundance: -; j_gene: TRBJ2-7; v_gene: TRBV12-3/TRBV12-4; d_gene: -; CDR3aa: CASSLVREQYF; CDR3nt: TGTGCCAGCAGCCTAGTACGCGAGCAGTACTTC
abundance: -; j_gene: TRBJ1-2; v_gene: TRBV3-1/TRBV3-2; d_gene: -; CDR3aa: CASSPMGGYGYTF; CDR3nt: TGTGCCAGCAGCCCGATGGGAGGGTATGGCTACACCTTC
abundance: -; j_gene: TRBJ2-3; v_gene: TRBV9; d_gene: TRBD1; CDR3aa: CASSVAQGTAVQDTQYF; CDR3nt: TGTGCCAGCAGCGTAGCTCAAGGGACAGCAGTACAAGATACGCAGTATTTT
abundance: -; j_gene: TRBJ2-7; v_gene: TRBV19; d_gene: -; CDR3aa: CASSISLTGISREQYF; CDR3nt: TGTGCCAGTAGTATTAGTCTCACAGGGATTTCCCGCGAGCAGTACTTC
abundance: -; j_gene: TRBJ1-2; v_gene: TRBV11-2; d_gene: -; CDR3aa: CASSLDLGGSYGYTF; CDR3nt: TGTGCCAGCAGCCTCGACCTGGGAGGATCCTATGGCTACACCTTC
abundance: -; j_gene: TRBJ1-4; v_gene: TRBV5-5; d_gene: -; CDR3aa: CASSRAGGLNEKLFF; CDR3nt: TGTGCCAGCAGCCGGGCGGGCGGACTGAATGAAAAACTGTTTTTT
abundance: -; j_gene: TRBJ1-1; v_gene: TRBV30; d_gene: -; CDR3aa: CAWSHTMTETEAFF; CDR3nt: TGTGCCTGGAGCCACACCATGACAGAAACTGAAGCTTTCTTT
abundance: -; j_gene: TRBJ2-3; v_gene: TRBV6-1; d_gene: -; CDR3aa: CASSEVDSGNTDTQYF; CDR3nt: TGTGCCAGCAGTGAAGTCGATAGCGGAAACACAGATACGCAGTATTTT
abundance: -; j_gene: TRBJ1-6; v_gene: TRBV2; d_gene: -; CDR3aa: CASSLEGQIGSPLHF; CDR3nt: TGTGCCAGCAGCCTGGAAGGACAAATCGGATCACCCCTCCACTTT
abundance: few; j_gene: TRBJ2-7; v_gene: TRBV5-1; d_gene: -; CDR3aa: CASSLGQIGTGEQYF; CDR3nt: TGCGCCAGCAGCTTGGGACAGATAGGCACCGGCGAGCAGTACTTC
abundance: -; j_gene: TRBJ2-7; v_gene: TRBV4-1; d_gene: -; CDR3aa: CASSLAGGDPADEQYF; CDR3nt: TGCGCCAGCAGCCTCGCTGGAGGGGACCCGGCGGACGAGCAGTACTTC
abundance: once; j_gene: TRBJ1-6; v_gene: TRBV30; d_gene: TRBD1; CDR3aa: CAWSRAGGNSPLHF; CDR3nt: TGTGCCTGGAGTCGAGCAGGGGGTAATTCACCCCTCCACTTT
abundance: -; j_gene: TRBJ1-1; v_gene: TRBV5-5; d_gene: -; CDR3aa: CASSLAGGESEAFF; CDR3nt: TGTGCCAGCAGCTTGGCCGGAGGGGAGTCTGAAGCTTTCTTT
abundance: -; j_gene: TRBJ1-3; v_gene: TRBV11-1; d_gene: -; CDR3aa: CASSFRDSGNTIYF; CDR3nt: TGTGCCAGCAGCTTCAGGGACTCTGGAAACACCATATATTTT
abundance: -; j_gene: TRBJ1-4; v_gene: TRBV7-8; d_gene: -; CDR3aa: CASSRGVEEKLFF; CDR3nt: TGTGCCAGCTCCCGGGGGGTTGAGGAAAAACTGTTTTTT
abundance: -; j_gene: TRBJ1-1; v_gene: TRBV5-4; d_gene: TRBD1; CDR3aa: CASSPGGKNTEAFF; CDR3nt: TGTGCCAGCAGCCCAGGGGGAAAGAACACTGAAGCTTTCTTT
abundance: -; j_gene: TRBJ2-3; v_gene: TRBV30; d_gene: TRBD2; CDR3aa: CAWNIAGGWGTDTQYF; CDR3nt: TGTGCCTGGAACATAGCGGGGGGGTGGGGCACAGATACGCAGTATTTT
abundance: -; j_gene: TRBJ1-5; v_gene: TRBV6-5; d_gene: -; CDR3aa: CASTYQRGGSQHF; CDR3nt: TGTGCCAGCACTTACCAAAGGGGAGGGAGTCAGCATTTT
abundance: -; j_gene: TRBJ2-3; v_gene: TRBV5-5; d_gene: -; CDR3aa: CASSVDYRTDTQYF; CDR3nt: TGTGCCAGCAGCGTGGACTACCGCACAGATACGCAGTATTTT
abundance: -; j_gene: TRBJ1-6; v_gene: TRBV30; d_gene: TRBD1; CDR3aa: CACTQGGYNSPLHF; CDR3nt: TGTGCCTGCACACAGGGGGGTTATAATTCACCCCTCCACTTT
abundance: once; j_gene: TRBJ2-7; v_gene: TRBV5-1; d_gene: -; CDR3aa: CASSLQEGRNEQYF; CDR3nt: TGCGCCAGCAGCTTGCAAGAGGGGAGGAACGAGCAGTACTTC
abundance: -; j_gene: TRBJ2-6; v_gene: TRBV19; d_gene: -; CDR3aa: CASSILRSSGANVLTF; CDR3nt: TGTGCCAGTAGTATTCTCAGGTCCTCTGGGGCCAACGTCCTGACTTTC
abundance: -; j_gene: TRBJ2-7; v_gene: TRBV6-5; d_gene: -; CDR3aa: CASSYSTDSYEQYF; CDR3nt: TGTGCCAGCAGTTACTCGACAGACTCCTACGAGCAGTACTTC
abundance: -; j_gene: TRBJ1-1; v_gene: TRBV10-3; d_gene: -; CDR3aa: CAISDYRVTPEAFF; CDR3nt: TGTGCCATCAGTGACTACAGGGTGACCCCTGAAGCTTTCTTT
abundance: -; j_gene: TRBJ1-5; v_gene: TRBV23-1; d_gene: -; CDR3aa: CASSLRAGRNQPQHF; CDR3nt: TGCGCCAGCAGTCTCAGGGCAGGGAGGAATCAGCCCCAGCATTTT
abundance: once; j_gene: TRBJ2-7; v_gene: TRBV19; d_gene: TRBD1; CDR3aa: CASSMFRGHYEQYF; CDR3nt: TGTGCCAGTAGTATGTTCAGGGGGCACTACGAGCAGTACTTC
abundance: -; j_gene: TRBJ1-4; v_gene: TRBV5-4; d_gene: TRBD1; CDR3aa: CASSYRGYEEKLFF; CDR3nt: TGTGCCAGCAGCTACAGGGGATATGAGGAAAAACTGTTTTTT
abundance: -; j_gene: TRBJ1-2; v_gene: TRBV6-5; d_gene: -; CDR3aa: CASSSDRAQDGYTF; CDR3nt: TGTGCCAGCAGTTCAGACAGAGCTCAAGATGGCTACACCTTC
abundance: -; j_gene: TRBJ2-7; v_gene: TRBV7-6; d_gene: -; CDR3aa: CASSAGLHPYEQYF; CDR3nt: TGTGCCAGCAGCGCGGGACTGCACCCCTACGAGCAGTACTTC
abundance: -; j_gene: TRBJ2-7; v_gene: TRBV12-3/TRBV12-4; d_gene: -; CDR3aa: CASSFLTGTEQYF; CDR3nt: TGTGCCAGCAGTTTTTTGACTGGAACGGAGCAGTACTTC
abundance: -; j_gene: TRBJ2-1; v_gene: TRBV19; d_gene: TRBD2; CDR3aa: CASSPILAGGDEQFF; CDR3nt: TGTGCCAGTAGTCCAATTCTAGCGGGGGGAGATGAGCAGTTCTTC
abundance: -; j_gene: TRBJ2-5; v_gene: TRBV11-2; d_gene: TRBD2; CDR3aa: CASSPGSRTSGGPQETQYF; CDR3nt: TGTGCCAGCAGCCCGGGGTCGAGGACTAGCGGGGGGCCGCAAGAGACCCAGTACTTC
abundance: -; j_gene: TRBJ1-4; v_gene: TRBV4-2; d_gene: TRBD1; CDR3aa: CASSQEGTGRTNEKLFF; CDR3nt: TGTGCCAGCAGCCAAGAGGGGACAGGAAGGACTAATGAAAAACTGTTTTTT
abundance: -; j_gene: TRBJ1-1; v_gene: TRBV3-1/TRBV3-2; d_gene: -; CDR3aa: CASSQGPQGSTEAFF; CDR3nt: TGTGCCAGCAGCCAAGGGCCACAGGGAAGCACTGAAGCTTTCTTT
abundance: -; j_gene: TRBJ2-5; v_gene: TRBV7-2; d_gene: TRBD2; CDR3aa: CASSARTSGGDETQYF; CDR3nt: TGTGCCAGCAGCGCCCGGACTAGCGGGGGGGATGAGACCCAGTACTTC
abundance: few; j_gene: TRBJ1-1; v_gene: TRBV4-2; d_gene: TRBD1; CDR3aa: CASSQDRGGTEKAFF; CDR3nt: TGTGCCAGCAGCCAAGATCGCGGCGGGACAGAGAAAGCTTTCTTT
abundance: -; j_gene: TRBJ1-1; v_gene: TRBV19; d_gene: -; CDR3aa: CASSLTVFSNTEAFF; CDR3nt: TGTGCCAGTAGCCTGACAGTGTTTTCGAACACTGAAGCTTTCTTT